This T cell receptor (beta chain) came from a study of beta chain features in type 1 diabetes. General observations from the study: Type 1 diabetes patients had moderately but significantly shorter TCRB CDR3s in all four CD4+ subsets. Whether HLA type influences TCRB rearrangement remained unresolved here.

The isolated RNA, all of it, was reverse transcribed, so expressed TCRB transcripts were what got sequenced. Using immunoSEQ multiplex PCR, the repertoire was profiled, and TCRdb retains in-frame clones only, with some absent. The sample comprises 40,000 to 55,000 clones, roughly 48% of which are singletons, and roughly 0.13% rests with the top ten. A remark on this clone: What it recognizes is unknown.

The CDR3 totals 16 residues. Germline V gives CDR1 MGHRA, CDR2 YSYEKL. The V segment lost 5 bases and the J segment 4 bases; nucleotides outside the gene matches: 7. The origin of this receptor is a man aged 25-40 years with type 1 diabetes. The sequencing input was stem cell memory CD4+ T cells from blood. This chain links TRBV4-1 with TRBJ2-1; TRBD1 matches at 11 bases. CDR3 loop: CASSKGQGAGYNEQFF. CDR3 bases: TGCGCCAGCAGCAAAGGACAGGGGGCGGGGTACAATGAGCAGTTCTTC.